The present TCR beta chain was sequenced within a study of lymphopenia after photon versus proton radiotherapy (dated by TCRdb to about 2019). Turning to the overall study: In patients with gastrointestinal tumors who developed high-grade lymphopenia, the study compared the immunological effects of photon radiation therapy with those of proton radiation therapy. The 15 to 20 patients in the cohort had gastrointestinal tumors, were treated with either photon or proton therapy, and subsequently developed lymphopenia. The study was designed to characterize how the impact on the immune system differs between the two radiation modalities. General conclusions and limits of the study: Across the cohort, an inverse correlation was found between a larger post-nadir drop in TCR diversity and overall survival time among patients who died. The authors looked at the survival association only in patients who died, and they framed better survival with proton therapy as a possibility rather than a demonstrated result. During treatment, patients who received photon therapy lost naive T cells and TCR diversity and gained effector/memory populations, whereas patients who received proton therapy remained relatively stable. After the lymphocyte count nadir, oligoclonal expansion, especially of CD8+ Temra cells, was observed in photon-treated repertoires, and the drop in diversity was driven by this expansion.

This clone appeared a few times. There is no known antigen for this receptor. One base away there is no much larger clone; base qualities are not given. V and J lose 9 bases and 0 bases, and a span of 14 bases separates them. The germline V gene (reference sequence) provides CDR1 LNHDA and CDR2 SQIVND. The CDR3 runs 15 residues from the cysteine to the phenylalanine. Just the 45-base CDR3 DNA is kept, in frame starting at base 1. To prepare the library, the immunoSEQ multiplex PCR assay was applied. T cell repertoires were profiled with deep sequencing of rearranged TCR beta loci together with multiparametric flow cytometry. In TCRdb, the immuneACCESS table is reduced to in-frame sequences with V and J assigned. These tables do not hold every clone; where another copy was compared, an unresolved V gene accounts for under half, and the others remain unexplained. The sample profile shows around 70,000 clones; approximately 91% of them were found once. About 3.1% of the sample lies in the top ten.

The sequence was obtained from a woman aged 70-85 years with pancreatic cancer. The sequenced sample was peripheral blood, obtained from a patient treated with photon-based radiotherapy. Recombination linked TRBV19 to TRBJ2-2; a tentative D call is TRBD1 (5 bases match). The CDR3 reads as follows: CASSQTDANTGELFF. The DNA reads TGTGCCAGCTCCCAGACAGACGCGAACACCGGGGAGCTGTTTTTT. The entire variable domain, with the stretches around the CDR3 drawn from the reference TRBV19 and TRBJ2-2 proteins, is DGGITQSPKYLFRKEGQNVTLSCEQNLNHDAMYWYRQDPGQGLRLIYYSQIVNDFQKGDIAEGYSVSREKKESFPLTVTSAQKNPTAFYLCASSQTDANTGELFFGEGSRLTVL.